The 18 T cell receptor beta chains reported below all come from one sample, sequenced in a study of cytomegalovirus exposure and HLA in healthy donors. In the PCR, 60 Vbeta and 13 Jbeta primers were used. Clones were read by immunoSEQ multiplex PCR, and TCRdb kept only the in-frame ones, dropping some. The sample records 110,000 to 150,000 clones, 68% being singletons. The sample taken for sequencing was PBMCs. All receptors come from a man in his sixties in good health and CMV-seronegative.

In this sample, this clone turned up once. V is TRBV4-1 and J is TRBJ2-7, with 7 bases matching TRBD2. The germline V gene has CDR1 MGHRA and CDR2 YSYEKL. Trimming took 11 bases from V and 3 from J; bases not matched to a gene: 13. The CDR3 extends over 14 amino acids. The CDR3 nucleotides read TGCGCCGCCGGCCCAGCGGGAAAGGACTACGAGCAGTACTTC. This encodes CAAGPAGKDYEQYF.

The V and J genes are TRBV28 and TRBJ1-1, with 8 bases identical to TRBD1. V dropped 7 bases and J dropped 4; count of bases not matched to a gene: 14. Germline-derived CDR1 and CDR2 are MDHEN and SYDVKM. The CDR3 has 16 residues. CDR3 bases: TGTGCCAGCACAATGAAGCGGACAGGGAGGAGCACTGAAGCTTTCTTT. Translating it yields CASTMKRTGRSTEAFF.

The chain is built from TRBV25-1 and TRBJ2-1, with 16 bases lining up with TRBD2. This CDR3 is 16 amino acids long. The V and J ends lost 6 bases and 2 bases, in that order; junction bases with no gene match: 1. Germline assignment: CDR1 MGHDK and CDR2 SYGVNS. As DNA, the CDR3 is TGTGCCAGCAGGGGGACTAGCGGGAGGGCCTACAATGAGCAGTTCTTC. The encoded protein is CASRGTSGRAYNEQFF. The full variable domain, in which reference TRBV25-1 and TRBJ2-1 provide the parts outside the CDR3, is EADIYQTPRYLVIGTGKKITLECSQTMGHDKMYWYQQDPGMELHLIHYSYGVNSTEKGDLSSESTVSRIRTEHFPLTLESARPSHTSQYLCASRGTSGRAYNEQFFGPGTRLTVL.

The chain recombines TRBV6-1 with TRBJ2-4, with no clear D. Per the germline V gene, CDR1 is MNHNS and CDR2 is SASEGT. The CDR3 sequence is 16 residues long. Trimming removed 0 bases at V and 10 bases at J, with 19 bases between. CDR3: CASSEALTRVAPIQYF. CDR3 bases: TGTGCCAGCAGTGAAGCCCTCACACGGGTAGCCCCGATTCAGTACTTC.

CDR3 sequence (DNA): TGTGCCAGCAGTCCGACTAGCGCCCAAGAGACCCAGTACTTC. The encoded protein is CASSPTSAQETQYF. The J gene is TRBJ2-5, the V gene TRBV11-1; TRBD2 matches at 8 bases. CDR1 is SGHAT, CDR2 FQDESV, per germline (reference sequence). V lost 6 bases and J lost 1; bases outside the gene matches: 4. This CDR3 region has 14 residues.

The V call is TRBV19, the J call TRBJ1-2, with D tentatively TRBD1 (6 bases). The length of the CDR3 is 14 residues. Trimming removed 5 bases at V and 4 bases at J, with 14 bases between. Germline CDR1 reads LNHDA; CDR2 reads SQIVND (reference sequence). CDR3: CASSPLGALYGYTF. DNA of the CDR3: TGTGCCAGTAGTCCCTTGGGGGCCCTCTATGGCTACACCTTC.

The chain carries TRBV30 and TRBJ1-5; perhaps TRBD1 as D (5 bases). Trimming removed 5 bases from V and 0 bases from J, with 11 bases in between. CDR3 length: 14 amino acids. CDR1 is GTSNPN, CDR2 SVGIG, per germline (reference sequence). The CDR3 loop is CAWGTGNSNQPQHF. The CDR3 region has the DNA TGTGCCTGGGGAACAGGCAATAGCAATCAGCCCCAGCATTTT. Filled out from reference TRBV30 and TRBJ1-5, the complete variable domain reads SQTIHQWPATLVQPVGSPLSLECTVEGTSNPNLYWYRQAAGRGLQLLFYSVGIGQISSEVPQNLSASRPQDRQFILSSKKLLLSDSGFYLCAWGTGNSNQPQHFGDGTRLSIL.

The gene calls are TRBV28 and TRBJ1-1, with D uncertain. CDR1 MDHEN and CDR2 SYDVKM come from the germline V gene. The ends were cut back, 11 bases at V and 1 base at J, with 20 bases in the middle. The CDR3 loop spans 15 amino acids. The CDR3 coding sequence is TGTGCCCTCCTACGGCGGGGAAGAGGGAACACTGAAGCTTTCTTT. It translates to CALLRRGRGNTEAFF.

The V and J genes are TRBV9 and TRBJ2-7; maybe TRBD2 (6 bases). Germline-derived CDR1 and CDR2 are SGDLS and YYNGEE. The CDR3 has 16 amino acids. The V gene lost 0 bases and the J gene lost 0 bases, with 13 bases spanning the gap. The CDR3 loop reads CASSVGEGGISYEQYF. DNA for the CDR3: TGTGCCAGCAGCGTAGGCGAAGGCGGGATCTCCTACGAGCAGTACTTC.

The V and J genes are TRBV9 and TRBJ2-5; 11 bases agree with TRBD1. The CDR3 length is 17 residues. Trimming cost V 0 bases and J 1 base; bases outside gene matches: 5. Per germline, CDR1 SGDLS and CDR2 YYNGEE. The CDR3 here is CASSVGSGTGGQETQYF. The CDR3 coding sequence is TGTGCCAGCAGCGTAGGATCGGGGACAGGGGGCCAAGAGACCCAGTACTTC.

The J gene is TRBJ2-3, the V gene TRBV28, with D tentatively TRBD2 (6 bases). This CDR3 comprises 14 residues. The V gene's germline CDR1 is MDHEN and CDR2 SYDVKM. Deletions cut 5 bases from V and 3 bases from J, with 12 bases between. The DNA for the CDR3 is TGTGCCAGCAGTCCCCCCGGGGGTACAGATACGCAGTATTTT. Its translation: CASSPPGGTDTQYF.

This clone came up a few times. The genes are TRBV12-5 and TRBJ2-1; TRBD1 agrees at 7 bases. Germline loops: CDR1 LGHNT, CDR2 FRNRAP. This CDR3 is built from 13 residues. J gave up 5 bases and V 8 bases, and 6 bases lay outside the gene matches. CDR3 bases: TGTGCTAGTTCCCGGGACAGCAACAATGAGCAGTTCTTC. This codes for CASSRDSNNEQFF.

The chain is built from TRBV27 and TRBJ2-4, with 7 nucleotides matching TRBD1. V was clipped by 5 bases and J by 5 bases; unmatched bases: 6. Germline lookup yields CDR1 MNHEY and CDR2 SMNVEV (reference sequence). The CDR3 spans 14 residues. CDR3 protein: CASSPPGQQNIQYF. In DNA form, the CDR3 reads TGTGCCAGCAGTCCCCCGGGACAGCAAAACATTCAGTACTTC.

This chain links TRBV5-1 with TRBJ1-1; no firm D call. Germline CDR1 SGHRS, CDR2 YFSETQ. Trimming cost V 0 bases and J 8 bases, with 14 bases left between them. This CDR3 is built from 14 residues. This CDR3 reads CASSLVVGAAEAFF. CDR3 DNA: TGCGCCAGCAGCTTGGTGGTCGGAGCAGCCGAAGCTTTCTTT.

J is TRBJ1-3 and V is TRBV28; TRBD1 is a possible D gene (5 bases). Deletions cut 8 bases from V and 2 bases from J, with 13 bases between. This CDR3 has 14 residues. The germline gives CDR1 MDHEN, CDR2 SYDVKM. The chain's CDR3 is CASVLGGTGNTIYF. CDR3 in DNA: TGTGCCAGCGTCCTGGGGGGAACTGGAAACACCATATATTTT. Full variable domain (outside the CDR3, taken from reference TRBV28 and TRBJ1-3): DVKVTQSSRYLVKRTGEKVFLECVQDMDHENMFWYRQDPGLGLRLIYFSYDVKMKEKGDIPEGYSVSREKKERFSLILESASTNQTSMYLCASVLGGTGNTIYFGEGSWLTVV.

The CDR3: CASSLAGTTRRDTQYF. The CDR3 DNA sequence: TGTGCCAGCAGCTTGGCGGGGACTACCCGACGGGATACGCAGTATTTT. The chain employs TRBV5-6 and TRBJ2-3; 7 positions match TRBD2. This CDR3 is 16 amino acids long. The junction had 10 bases not matched to a gene; V was cut back by 0 bases and J by 6 bases. Germline CDR1 is SGHDT and CDR2 is YYEEEE. The full variable domain, in which reference TRBV5-6 and TRBJ2-3 provide the parts outside the CDR3, is DAGVTQSPTHLIKTRGQQVTLRCSPKSGHDTVSWYQQALGQGPQFIFQYYEEEERQRGNFPDRFSGHQFPNYSSELNVNALLLGDSALYLCASSLAGTTRRDTQYFGPGTRLTVL.

In its sample, this clone was seen a few times. The sample holds other DNA sequences that translate to the same CDR3. The chain is built from TRBV19 and TRBJ2-6; D unclear. V lost 3 bases and J lost 4, with 4 bases in between. The CDR3 covers 13 residues. In germline, CDR1 is LNHDA, CDR2 SQIVND (reference sequence). CDR3 residues: CASSISGANVLTF. CDR3 nucleotide sequence: TGTGCCAGTAGTATTTCAGGGGCCAACGTCCTGACTTTC.

V gene TRBV4-3 combines with J gene TRBJ2-1, with 9 positions matching TRBD1. With V trimmed by 0 bases and J by 5 bases, 2 bases remained unmatched. Germline V gene lookup returns CDR1 LGHNA and CDR2 YSLEER. The CDR3 is 15 residues long. The CDR3, as DNA: TGCGCCAGCAGCCAAGAGGGACAGGGACACAATGAGCAGTTCTTC. Its translation: CASSQEGQGHNEQFF.